Listed below are T cell receptor beta chains from one sample, sequenced in a study of T cells in Graves' hyperthyroidism and ophthalmopathy. MiXCR, run by TCRdb on the multiplex PCR reads, gives a single entry per CDR3 protein. The sample has more than 500,000 distinct CDR3 sequences; 14% to 15% are singletons. The specimen was blood. The source is a woman aged 40-49 years with Graves' ophthalmopathy. Both conserved end residues are part of each CDR3. A D gene is named only where the DNA matches it firmly.

D	V	CDR3
NA	TRBV7-2	CASSRMATQETQYF
NA	TRBV12-3/TRBV12-4	CASNMGTGTGELFF
TRBD1	TRBV5-1	CASSAGQGAGEQYF
TRBD1	TRBV30	CAWTWTGNSYEQYF
NA	TRBV15	CATSRIPGPYGYTF
NA	TRBV20-1	CSATGLRRTPDTQYF
NA	TRBV6-5	CASSPAGRGPTEAFF
TRBD1	TRBV6-5	CASRPGGRTEAFF
NA	TRBV19	CASSSRGRTYEQYF
NA	TRBV25-1	CASSETGSSPLYGYTF
NA	TRBV15	CATSRQGIGTEAFF
TRBD2	TRBV5-1	CASSPAALAGVSETQYF
NA	TRBV12-3/TRBV12-4	CASREGLSEQYF
NA	TRBV2	CASSENGGPGETQYF
NA	TRBV6-5	CASSYSTGGSYEQYF
TRBD2	TRBV12-3/TRBV12-4	CASSTSGESSYEQYF
NA	TRBV6-1	CASSGGRYTGELFF
TRBD1	TRBV27	CASSLSPGGNTEAFF
NA	TRBV5-1	CASRMGNTIYF
NA	TRBV2	CASLFGVGYQETQYF
TRBD2	TRBV5-1	CASSVQGTSAHNEQFF
NA	TRBV6-2/TRBV6-3	CASSDGFSYEQYF
NA	TRBV15	CATSWHSGANVLTF
TRBD2	TRBV2	CASRRLAGVETQYF
TRBD1	TRBV4-1	CASSLAGTGPAGANVLTF
TRBD2	TRBV28	CATTTGAGGPEAPPYEQYF
NA	TRBV6-1	CASKWEARDYGYTF
TRBD2	TRBV6-1	CASVGAGPSNEQYF
NA	TRBV11-2	CASSFVLDTGELFF
NA	TRBV28	CASSSPDRFLQPQHF
TRBD2	TRBV13	CASSLDGGEGETQYF